This is a list of T cell receptor beta chains from one sample in a study of T cell changes during pregnancy in multiple sclerosis. Data came from immunoSEQ multiplex PCR; TCRdb stores just in-frame clones and leaves some out. The sample consists of 70,000 to 100,000 clones, 80% to 95% of them appearing once. The sample consisted of peripheral blood, taken in the first trimester of pregnancy. These TCRs come from a female donor with multiple sclerosis, enrolled in a pregnancy study. The CDR3 runs from the conserved cysteine through the conserved F or W. The order of the fields is CDR3 protein, CDR3 DNA, D gene, J gene, V gene, clone size. The D gene is left open where the match is weak. Some rows mark clone size as missing; the rest say once, few, many or name a class of expanded clone.

CASSQGDRASGSTDEQFF,TGCGCCAGCAGCCAAGGGGATAGGGCTAGCGGGAGTACGGATGAGCAGTTCTTC,TRBD2,TRBJ2-1,TRBV4-3,.
CASAQKKNVIRDSQETQYF,TGTGCTAGTGCCCAGAAAAAAAATGTAATCCGGGACAGCCAAGAGACCCAGTACTTC,TRBD1,TRBJ2-5,TRBV12-5,once
CAWGVQVTEAFF,TGTGCCTGGGGTGTCCAGGTAACTGAAGCTTTCTTT,.,TRBJ1-1,TRBV30,.
CASSPIGQGSNQPQHF,TGTGCCAGCAGCCCGATAGGACAGGGTAGCAATCAGCCCCAGCATTTT,TRBD1,TRBJ1-5,TRBV28,.
CASSLRRTPVLGDEQFF,TGCGCCAGCAGCTTGCGGAGAACCCCCGTCCTAGGAGATGAGCAGTTCTTC,.,TRBJ2-1,TRBV5-1,.
CASSLNRGTEAFF,TGTGCCAGCAGCCTAAATAGGGGGACTGAAGCTTTCTTT,.,TRBJ1-1,TRBV28,.
CASSATSGRNYEQYF,TGCGCCAGCAGTGCCACTAGCGGGAGGAACTACGAGCAGTACTTC,TRBD2,TRBJ2-7,TRBV10-2,.
CASNSLGGPGELFF,TGTGCCAGCAACTCATTAGGGGGTCCCGGGGAGCTGTTTTTT,.,TRBJ2-2,TRBV9,.
CASSLVSGIRSYEQYF,TGTGCCAGCAGCTTGGTTAGCGGGATTAGGTCCTACGAGCAGTACTTC,TRBD2,TRBJ2-7,TRBV5-6,.
CASSQSLAGPTYEQYF,TGTGCCAGCAGCCAATCGCTAGCGGGCCCTACCTACGAGCAGTACTTC,TRBD2,TRBJ2-7,TRBV4-2,.
CASSQDYRRNTEAFF,TGTGCCAGCAGCCAGGATTATAGGAGGAACACTGAAGCTTTCTTT,.,TRBJ1-1,TRBV4-2,.
CASSPYSGTKQETQYF,TGTGCCAGCAGCCCATACTCCGGGACAAAACAAGAGACCCAGTACTTC,.,TRBJ2-5,TRBV9,.
CASSPLGTDGNTIYF,TGTGCCAGCTCACCCCTCGGGACAGATGGAAACACCATATATTTT,TRBD1,TRBJ1-3,TRBV18,.
CATSREDGRRREQYF,TGTGCCACCAGCAGAGAGGACGGGAGGCGGCGCGAGCAGTACTTC,TRBD2,TRBJ2-7,TRBV15,once
CASPRQWASYEQYF,TGTGCCAGTCCTAGACAGTGGGCCTCCTACGAGCAGTACTTC,.,TRBJ2-7,TRBV6-4,.
CASRRDRGYNEQFF,TGTGCCAGCAGGCGGGACAGGGGATACAATGAGCAGTTCTTC,TRBD1,TRBJ2-1,TRBV27,.
CASSLAGAIGELFF,TGTGCCAGCAGTTTAGCAGGGGCGATCGGGGAGCTGTTTTTT,.,TRBJ2-2,TRBV28,.
CASSPEEWPPPCSNYGYTF,TGTGCCAGCAGCCCAGAGGAATGGCCGCCGCCCTGTTCTAACTATGGCTACACCTTC,.,TRBJ1-2,TRBV7-4,.
CSVWTGQEDEQYF,TGCAGCGTCTGGACTGGCCAGGAGGACGAGCAGTACTTC,.,TRBJ2-7,TRBV29-1,.
CAWSPPGTSGRHEQYF,TGTGCCTGGAGTCCCCCCGGGACTAGCGGGAGGCACGAGCAGTACTTC,TRBD2,TRBJ2-7,TRBV30,.
CSVKTGVGNEKLFF,TGCAGCGTCAAAACGGGGGTGGGCAATGAAAAACTGTTTTTT,.,TRBJ1-4,TRBV29-1,.
CASSPRDRGGNNEKLFF,TGTGCCAGCAGCCCGCGGGACAGGGGGGGAAACAATGAAAAACTGTTTTTT,TRBD1,TRBJ1-4,TRBV7-9,.
CASSLGSVYEQYF,TGTGCCAGCAGCTTAGGTTCGGTGTACGAGCAGTACTTC,.,TRBJ2-7,TRBV7-8,.
CASKAGLEQFF,TGTGCCAGCAAGGCGGGACTCGAGCAGTTCTTC,.,TRBJ2-1,TRBV28,.
CASSRLAGVSEQYF,TGTGCCAGCAGTCGACTAGCGGGAGTGAGCGAGCAGTACTTC,TRBD2,TRBJ2-7,TRBV6-5,.
CASTYQGPLLMNEQFF,TGTGCCAGCACCTATCAGGGTCCCCTGCTGATGAATGAGCAGTTCTTC,.,TRBJ2-1,TRBV27,.
CASSLGQGVYEQYF,TGCGCCAGCAGCTTGGGGCAGGGGGTCTACGAGCAGTACTTC,TRBD1,TRBJ2-7,TRBV5-1,.
CASSGSRNYNEQFF,TGTGCCAGTAGCGGGAGTAGGAACTACAATGAGCAGTTCTTC,TRBD2,TRBJ2-1,TRBV2,.
CASSHGTGRFYEQYF,TGTGCCAGCAGCCACGGGACAGGCAGATTCTACGAGCAGTACTTC,TRBD1,TRBJ2-7,TRBV6-1,.